The sequence of this T cell receptor (beta chain) was determined in a study of blood T cell repertoires in COVID-19. Turning to the study itself: COVID-19 samples from acute and convalescent phases originated in the United States, Italy and Spain. PBMCs, B-cell-depleted T cells, or T cells were the source of the cDNA or gDNA that made up the material.

Clones were read by immunoSEQ multiplex PCR, and TCRdb kept only the in-frame ones, dropping some. The repertoire consists of 170,000 or so clones, with roughly 86% occurring once and the leading ten covering approximately 0.6%. Looked up from germline, CDR1 is SEHNR and CDR2 is FQNEAQ (reference sequence). The CDR3 sequence is 14 residues long. Unmatched junction bases numbered 3, after V lost 5 bases and J lost 5 bases. The source is a man in his sixties with COVID-19, enrolled during active disease. Specimen: peripheral blood. This sequence joins TRBV7-9 and TRBJ2-1; 10 nucleotides agree with TRBD1. The CDR3 loop is CASSRQGAHNEQFF. CDR3 DNA: TGTGCCAGCAGCAGACAGGGGGCACACAATGAGCAGTTCTTC.